The clone carrying this TCR beta chain was counted only a few times. Its antigen is not known. These data are taken from a study of T cells after yellow fever vaccination. General observations from the study: Weaker in magnitude, the secondary response showed a faster peak on day 5 versus 15.

They built TCR cDNA with 5'RACE template switching, a step that put in a universal primer site and UMIs. MiXCR, applied by TCRdb to the 5' RACE reads, yields one record per CDR3 protein. The sample records 350,000 to 450,000 distinct CDR3 sequences, about 6% being singletons. The germline gives CDR1 SQVTM, CDR2 ANQGSEA. The CDR3 is 14 amino acids. Trimming stripped 6 bases from V and 8 bases from J, with 20 bases between. The clonotype comes from a man between 25 and 39 years old who received the YFV17D yellow fever vaccine. This specimen consisted of PBMCs, obtained 5 days after the yellow fever booster vaccination. The V and J genes are TRBV29-1 and TRBJ2-1, with D possibly TRBD1 on 6 matching bases. In DNA form, the CDR3 reads TGCAGCGTACCCGGGACAATATATTACGATGAGCAGTTCTTC. Encoded protein: CSVPGTIYYDEQFF.